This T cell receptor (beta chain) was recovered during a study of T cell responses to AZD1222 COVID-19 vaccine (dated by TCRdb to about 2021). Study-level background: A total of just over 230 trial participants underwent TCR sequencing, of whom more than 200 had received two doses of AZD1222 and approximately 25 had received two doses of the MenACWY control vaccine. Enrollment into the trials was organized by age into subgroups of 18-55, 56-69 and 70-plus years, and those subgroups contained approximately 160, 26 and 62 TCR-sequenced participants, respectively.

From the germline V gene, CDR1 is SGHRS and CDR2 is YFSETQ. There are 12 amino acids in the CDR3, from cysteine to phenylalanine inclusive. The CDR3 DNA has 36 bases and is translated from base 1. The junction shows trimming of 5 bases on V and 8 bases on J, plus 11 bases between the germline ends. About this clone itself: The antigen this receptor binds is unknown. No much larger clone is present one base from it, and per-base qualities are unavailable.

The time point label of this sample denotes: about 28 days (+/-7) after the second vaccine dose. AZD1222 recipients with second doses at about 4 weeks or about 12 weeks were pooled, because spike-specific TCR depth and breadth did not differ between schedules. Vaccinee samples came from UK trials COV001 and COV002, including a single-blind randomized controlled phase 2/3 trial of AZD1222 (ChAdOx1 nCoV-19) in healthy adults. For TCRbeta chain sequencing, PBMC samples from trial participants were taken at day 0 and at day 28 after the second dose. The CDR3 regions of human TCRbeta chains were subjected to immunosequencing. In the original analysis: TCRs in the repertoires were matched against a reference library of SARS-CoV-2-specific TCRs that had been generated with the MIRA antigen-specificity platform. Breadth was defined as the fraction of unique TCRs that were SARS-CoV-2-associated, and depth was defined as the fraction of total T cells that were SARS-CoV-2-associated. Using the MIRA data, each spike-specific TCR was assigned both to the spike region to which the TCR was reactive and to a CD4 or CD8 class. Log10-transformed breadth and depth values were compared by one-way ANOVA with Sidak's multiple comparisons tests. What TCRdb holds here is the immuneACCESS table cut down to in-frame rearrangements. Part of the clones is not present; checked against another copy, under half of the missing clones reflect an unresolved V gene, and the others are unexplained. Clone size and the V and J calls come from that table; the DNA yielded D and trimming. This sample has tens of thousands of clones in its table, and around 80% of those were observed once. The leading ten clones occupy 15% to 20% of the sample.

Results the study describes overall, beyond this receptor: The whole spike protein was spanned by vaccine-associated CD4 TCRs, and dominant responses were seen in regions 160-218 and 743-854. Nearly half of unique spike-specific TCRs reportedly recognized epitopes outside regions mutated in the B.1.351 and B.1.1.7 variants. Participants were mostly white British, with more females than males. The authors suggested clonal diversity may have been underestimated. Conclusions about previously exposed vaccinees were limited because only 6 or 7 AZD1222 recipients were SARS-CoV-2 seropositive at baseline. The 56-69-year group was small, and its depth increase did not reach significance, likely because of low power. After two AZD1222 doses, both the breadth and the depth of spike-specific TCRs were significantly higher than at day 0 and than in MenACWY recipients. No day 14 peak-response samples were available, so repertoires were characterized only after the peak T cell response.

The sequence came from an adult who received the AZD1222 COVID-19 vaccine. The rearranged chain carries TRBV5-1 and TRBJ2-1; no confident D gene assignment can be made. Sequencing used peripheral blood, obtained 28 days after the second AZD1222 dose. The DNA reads TGCGCCAGCAGTACGGGCGGCTATGAGCAGTTCTTC. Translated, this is CASSTGGYEQFF.